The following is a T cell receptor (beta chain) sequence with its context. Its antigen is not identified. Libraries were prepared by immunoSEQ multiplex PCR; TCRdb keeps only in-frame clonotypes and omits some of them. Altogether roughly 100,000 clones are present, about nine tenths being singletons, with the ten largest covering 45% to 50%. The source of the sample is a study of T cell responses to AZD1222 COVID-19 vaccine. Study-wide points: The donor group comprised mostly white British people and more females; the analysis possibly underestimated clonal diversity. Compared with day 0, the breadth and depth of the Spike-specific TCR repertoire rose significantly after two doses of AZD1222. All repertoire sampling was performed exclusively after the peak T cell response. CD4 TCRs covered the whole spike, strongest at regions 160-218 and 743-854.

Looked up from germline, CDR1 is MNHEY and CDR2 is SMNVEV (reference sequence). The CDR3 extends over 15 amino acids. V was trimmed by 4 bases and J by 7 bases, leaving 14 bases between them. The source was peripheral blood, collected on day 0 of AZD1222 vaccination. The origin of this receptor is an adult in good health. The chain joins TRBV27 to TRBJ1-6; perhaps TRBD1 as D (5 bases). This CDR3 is CASSYGRVVNSPLHF. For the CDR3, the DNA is TGTGCCAGCAGTTACGGCAGGGTGGTAAATTCACCCCTCCACTTT.